This TCR beta chain was obtained from a study of regulatory T cells in long-lasting Graves disease. General study points: Only a small sample size was used, which may have cut accuracy.

TCR beta libraries were built with iRepertoire HTBI primers and Arm-PCR of CDR3 regions. TCRdb redid the calling of the multiplex PCR reads with MiXCR, one entry per CDR3 protein. The sample lists 620,000 or so distinct CDR3 sequences, 15% to 20% occurring once. Comment on this clonotype: The antigen is unknown.

Indicated time point: newly diagnosed GD, antithyroid drugs for less than 3 months. There was RNA extracted from PBMCs, and the TCR library was made from it. Per germline, CDR1 SGHRS and CDR2 YFSETQ. V lost 7 bases, J lost 3 bases, and 7 bases stayed unmatched. CDR3 size: 14 residues. These data were also reused for a study on T cells in Graves' hyperthyroidism and ophthalmopathy.

Sample: peripheral blood mononuclear cells (PBMCs), taken at new diagnosis, from a patient treated with antithyroid drugs. The rearrangement uses TRBV5-1 and TRBJ2-3, with 8 bases that match TRBD1. This clonotype was obtained from a woman aged 25-40 years with Graves disease. The CDR3 coding sequence is TGCGCCAGCGGATGGGACAGGCTTACAGATACGCAGTATTTT. It translates to CASGWDRLTDTQYF.